This TCR beta chain is from a study of CD8+ T cells in alopecia areata. Overall study results and limits: Greater clonality was observed in lesional scalp samples, especially alopecia totalis/universalis, versus normal scalp.

Cells pooled from cutaneous lymph nodes were sorted on CD4, CD8alpha, NKG2D, NKG2ACE and other markers. This clone was detected only a few times. Its target is not known. Gene names are the mouse ones. The sequence runs out 4 residues before the end of the CDR3; the remainder is reconstructed from the germline J gene. The sample has other DNA sequences that encode this CDR3 too. V was shortened by 1 base and J by 1 base, with 9 bases between the two germline ends. Germline V gene lookup returns CDR1 NSQYPW and CDR2 LRSPGD (reference sequence). The CDR3 is made up of 15 amino acids. Reverse transcription of extracted RNA yielded cDNA, which provided the sequencing template. Method: immunoSEQ multiplex PCR; TCRdb's copy keeps in-frame clones and lacks some. The specimen has more than 250,000 clones, none found just once.

This receptor was identified in a C3H/HeJ mouse with alopecia areata. Mice of this strain are of MHC haplotype H2-k. Material for sequencing was CD4+ T cells sorted from a lymph node. This sequence joins TRBV1 and TRBJ2-3; tentative D call: TRBD1 (5 bases). The CDR3 loop reads CTCSAGQGGAETLYF. The sequenced CDR3 bases are TGCACCTGCAGTGCAGGACAAGGGGGTGCAGAA.